This TCR beta chain was obtained from a study of monozygotic twins with inflammatory bowel disease. Germline CDR1 DFQATT, CDR2 SNEGSKA (reference sequence). The CDR3 length is 14 residues. Researchers generated cDNA in eight separate reactions per sample. UMIs containing a 6-nucleotide sample barcode were added via template switching. One entry per CDR3 protein, without DNA, is what TCRdb gives after re-calling the 5' RACE reads. The sample totals under 350,000 distinct CDR3 sequences. The draw for each donor consisted of a single 2.5 ml blood sample. This receptor was identified in a human donor with ulcerative colitis or Crohn's disease, or a healthy co-twin of an affected twin (not recorded which). Sequenced sample: blood. The rearrangement links TRBV20-1 to TRBJ2-7. CDR3 region: CSAREDRQLYEQYF.